This TCR beta chain was identified during a study of response to subunit inactivated influenza vaccine. The CDR3 totals 16 residues. The V gene end was trimmed by 0 bases and the J gene end by 4 bases; junction bases not matched to a gene: 8. Germline V gene lookup returns CDR1 SGHRS and CDR2 YFSETQ. Study observations and caveats: The authors proposed limited new T cell recruitment per seasonal influenza vaccination.

TCRdb analysed the RT-PCR reads with MiXCR anew, one entry per CDR3 protein. Of fewer than 400,000 distinct CDR3 sequences detected, about a fifth appear once; the ten largest clones hold more than 8.5%. As to this clonotype: Its antigen is not identified.

Sequences were derived from PBMCs from blood, sampled about 20 months after vaccination. This receptor was taken from a man aged 50-75 years who received an inactivated influenza vaccine. This chain links TRBV5-1 with TRBJ2-7; TRBD1 matches 9 bases. This CDR3 reads CASSLGRTGASYEQYF. The DNA for the CDR3 is TGCGCCAGCAGCTTGGGGCGGACAGGGGCTTCGTACGAGCAGTACTTC.